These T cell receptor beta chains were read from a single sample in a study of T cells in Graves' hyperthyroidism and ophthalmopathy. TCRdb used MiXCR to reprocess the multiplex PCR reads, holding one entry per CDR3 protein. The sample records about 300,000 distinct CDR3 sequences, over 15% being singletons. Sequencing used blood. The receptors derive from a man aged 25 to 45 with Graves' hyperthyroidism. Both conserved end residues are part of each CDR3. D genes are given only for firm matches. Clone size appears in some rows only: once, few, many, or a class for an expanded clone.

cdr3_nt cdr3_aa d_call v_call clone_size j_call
TGTGCCAGCAGTACGTTATACCGGGGTAGGCAGTTCTTC CASSTLYRGRQFF . TRBV6-2/TRBV6-3 many TRBJ2-1
TGTGCCAGCAGCTTAGGGACAGGGTTCCACGAGCAGTACTTC CASSLGTGFHEQYF TRBD1 TRBV7-2 . TRBJ2-7
TGTGCCAGCAGCTTACGCCTGGAGACCCAGTACTTC CASSLRLETQYF . TRBV7-2 . TRBJ2-5
TGTGCCAGCAGCCAAGGTGGGGAGTCCGGTGAGCAGTACTTC CASSQGGESGEQYF . TRBV12-3/TRBV12-4 . TRBJ2-7
TGTGCCAGCAGCCTTCTAGGGGCTACGCTGTATTTT CASSLLGATLYF . TRBV7-9 . TRBJ2-3
TGTGCCAGCAGGCCTTCCCTTCCCCGGGAGACCCAGTACTTC CASRPSLPRETQYF . TRBV28 many TRBJ2-5
TGTGCCAGTTACCCCGGGACAGACAACTACGAGCAGTACTTC CASYPGTDNYEQYF TRBD1 TRBV28 . TRBJ2-7
TGTGCCAGCAGAAGGGACCCCTTTCCTCTCGAGCAGTACTTC CASRRDPFPLEQYF . TRBV2 many TRBJ2-7
TGTGCCAGCAGTTACAACACGAATGAGCAGTTCTTC CASSYNTNEQFF . TRBV6-2/TRBV6-3 . TRBJ2-1
TGCAGCGTTGTCCGGGCAGAAGCTTTCTTT CSVVRAEAFF . TRBV29-1 . TRBJ1-1
TGTGCCACCAGTGGTACGGTGAGCTCCTACAATGAGCAGTTCTTC CATSGTVSSYNEQFF . TRBV24-1 many TRBJ2-1
TGTGCCAGCAGTTGGGGGTATGGCGGAACCCAGTACTTC CASSWGYGGTQYF . TRBV27 many TRBJ2-5
TGTGCCAGCAGTTACCTAGCGGGAGTTACAGATACGCAGTATTTT CASSYLAGVTDTQYF TRBD2 TRBV7-9 many TRBJ2-3
TGTGCCATCAGAGGGACAGGGGACGGACAGCCCCAGCATTTT CAIRGTGDGQPQHF TRBD1 TRBV10-3 few TRBJ1-5
TGCGCCAGCAGCTTGAGGCCCCTGGGGGCGGAGAACACTGAAGCTTTCTTT CASSLRPLGAENTEAFF . TRBV5-1 many TRBJ1-1
TGTGCCATCATGAATGACCCGATGACTGGCTACACCTTC CAIMNDPMTGYTF . TRBV10-3 few TRBJ1-2
TGTGCCAGCAGCTTAGCCCCCCCGGGACCAAAGTATAACCAGTACTTC CASSLAPPGPKYNQYF . TRBV7-9 many TRBJ2-5
TGTGCCAGCAGTTTATCGCGTAGTTCCTACGAGCAGTACTTC CASSLSRSSYEQYF . TRBV27 many TRBJ2-7
TGTGCCAGCAGCCCGACCCGGAACGGCAATGAGCAGTTCTTC CASSPTRNGNEQFF . TRBV2 medium-sized TRBJ2-1
TGCAGTGCTAGAGATACGGGAGTTGCTGGGGCCAACGTCCTGACTTTC CSARDTGVAGANVLTF . TRBV20-1 . TRBJ2-6
TGTGCCAGCAGTTCCTCCTCGGGCAGGGGAGGAGGGGGCTACACCTTC CASSSSSGRGGGGYTF . TRBV6-1 many TRBJ1-2
TGTGCCAGCAGCTTAGATTCGAGCGGGAGGTATGAGCAGTTCTTC CASSLDSSGRYEQFF TRBD2 TRBV11-2 many TRBJ2-1
TGTGCCACCAGTGATTTAAGCGTTAACCAGTTCTTC CATSDLSVNQFF . TRBV24-1 many TRBJ2-1
TGTGCCAGCAGCCAAGGACTAGCGGCGGATACGCAGTATTTT CASSQGLAADTQYF TRBD2 TRBV7-2 . TRBJ2-3